This T cell receptor (beta chain) came from a study of T cell repertoires in cytomegalovirus infection. The overall study: CMV infection together with matching HLA type was indicated by public TCR beta signatures.

TCRdb passed the reads through MiXCR, listing each CDR3 protein once. The sample has approximately 390,000 distinct CDR3 sequences, 34% seen once. CDR3 length: 15 residues. Trimming removed 1 base from V and 7 bases from J, with 14 bases in between. Germline V lookup: CDR1 SGHVS, CDR2 FQNEAQ. This clonotype came up many times. Its antigen is unknown. Study-level findings and limits: It was HLA-C-restricted CMV-specific TCR beta clonotypes that dominated the response ex vivo.

The J gene is TRBJ1-5, the V gene TRBV7-8; no clear D gene. Sequenced here: cultured PBMCs, sampled from culture after CMV antigen stimulation. The TCR originated in a human donor in good health (CMV status not recorded). Some clones in this sample may be carry-over from other donors' samples. CDR3 in amino acids: CASSLDRLSGQPQHF. DNA of the CDR3: TGTGCCAGCAGCTTAGATCGTCTTTCCGGCCAGCCCCAGCATTTT. The full variable domain, completed using reference TRBV7-8 and TRBJ1-5, is GAGVSQSPRYKVAKRGQDVALRCDPISGHVSLFWYQQALGQGPEFLTYFQNEAQLDKSGLPSDRFFAERPEGSVSTLKIQRTQQEDSAVYLCASSLDRLSGQPQHFGDGTRLSIL.